The 25 T cell receptor beta chains below were found in one sample sequenced in a study of T-cell memory formation after mild COVID-19. A single record per CDR3 protein comes from TCRdb applying MiXCR to the 5' RACE reads. Seen here are about 400,000 distinct CDR3 sequences, roughly 18% observed once, and the top ten hold roughly 21%. Sequenced sample: PBMCs or a T cell subset sorted from them (not recorded which). These receptors were obtained from a man aged 18 to 35 who had mild COVID-19 (a few samples of this study predate the infection). Cell type and time point are not known.

This clonotype was observed a handful of times. The genes are TRBV5-1 and TRBJ2-1, with a weak D call TRBD2 (5 bases). The germline V gene encodes CDR1 SGHRS and CDR2 YFSETQ. Trimming pared 5 bases from V and 5 bases from J, leaving 26 bases between. CDR3 length: 18 amino acids. The CDR3: CASSKEGLSGGSHNEQFF. The CDR3 DNA follows: TGCGCCAGCAGTAAAGAGGGCCTCAGTGGTGGATCCCACAATGAGCAGTTCTTC.

The V and J genes are TRBV15 and TRBJ1-2; a possible D gene is TRBD1 (6 bases). The CDR3 totals 17 residues. Germline assignment: CDR1 LNHNV and CDR2 YYDKDF (reference sequence). V was cut by 3 bases and J by 5 bases, with 22 bases left in between. CDR3 amino acids: CATSSLFGTYVPYGYTF. CDR3 coding DNA: TGTGCCACCAGCAGTCTATTTGGGACATACGTCCCATATGGCTACACCTTC. Combining the CDR3 with reference TRBV15 and TRBJ1-2 gives the whole variable domain DAMVIQNPRYQVTQFGKPVTLSCSQTLNHNVMYWYQQKSSQAPKLLFHYYDKDFNNEADTPDNFQSRRPNTSFCFLDIRSPGLGDTAMYLCATSSLFGTYVPYGYTFGSGTRLTVV.

This clonotype occurred many times. The V and J genes are TRBV3-1 and TRBJ2-1, with 8 bases identical to TRBD1. Germline V gene sequence: CDR1 LGHDT, CDR2 YNNKEL (reference sequence). This CDR3 contains 16 residues. The junction had 12 bases not matched to a gene; V was cut back by 4 bases and J by 7 bases. The CDR3 loop reads CASSPSTGVAGNEQFF. Here the CDR3 DNA reads TGTGCCAGCAGCCCCTCGACAGGGGTCGCCGGAAATGAGCAGTTCTTC.

The chain has TRBV12-3 or TRBV12-4 and TRBJ1-3, with 9 bases lining up with TRBD1. The CDR3 length is 15 residues. The junction had 6 bases not matched to a gene; V was cut back by 5 bases and J by 4 bases. As DNA, the CDR3 is TGTGCCAGCAGTGTACTGGGACAGGGAGGAAACACCATATATTTT. This encodes CASSVLGQGGNTIYF.

This clonotype has more than one count but fewer than ten. V is TRBV5-1 and J is TRBJ2-5; weak D call: TRBD1 (6 bases). Germline CDR1 reads SGHRS; CDR2 reads YFSETQ. Trimming stripped 4 bases from V and 4 bases from J, with 14 bases between. CDR3 size: 14 residues. CDR3 amino acids: CASSGGQMLETQYF. Written as DNA, the CDR3 is TGCGCCAGCAGCGGAGGACAGATGTTAGAGACCCAGTACTTC.

This clonotype was seen just once. This chain uses TRBV11-2 with TRBJ1-4, with D possibly being TRBD1 (5 bases). Trimming took off 4 bases at V and 0 bases at J, with 12 bases between the two ends. CDR1 is SGHAT, CDR2 FQNNGV, per germline. CDR3 size: 16 residues. CDR3 residues: CASSSGRLATNEKLFF. For the CDR3, the DNA is TGTGCCAGCAGCTCGGGGCGGTTAGCAACTAATGAAAAACTGTTTTTT.

The J gene is TRBJ2-7, the V gene TRBV6-5; the match to TRBD1 covers 8 bases. The CDR3 sequence is 14 residues long. V gave up 0 bases and J gave up 5 bases; unmatched junction bases: 3. The germline gives CDR1 MNHEY, CDR2 SVGAGI. CDR3 loop: CASSYSAGGDEQYF. Written as DNA, the CDR3 is TGTGCCAGCAGTTACTCCGCAGGGGGCGACGAGCAGTACTTC.

This clonotype was counted only a few times. The J gene is TRBJ2-1, the V gene TRBV3-1; possibly TRBD2 for D (5 bases). Trimming shortened V by 1 base and J by 9 bases, and 7 bases separated the two germline ends. CDR3 length: 12 residues. CDR1 is LGHDT, CDR2 YNNKEL, per germline (reference sequence). The CDR3 nucleotides read TGTGCCAGCAGCCAAGGTAGCGCTGAGCAGTTCTTC. This sequence encodes CASSQGSAEQFF.

This clonotype was counted many times. V is TRBV10-3 and J is TRBJ1-5; D is ambiguous. CDR3 length: 12 amino acids. CDR1 ENHRY and CDR2 SYGVKD come from the germline V gene. V was clipped by 2 bases and J by 5 bases, with 4 bases between them. CDR3 bases: TGTGCCATCAGTGAGGGAGATCAGCCCCAGCATTTT. It codes for CAISEGDQPQHF.

This clonotype appeared a few times. The rearrangement uses TRBV5-1 and TRBJ2-5; D gene ambiguous. Trimming cost V 1 base and J 5 bases, with 12 bases left between them. CDR3 length: 14 residues. Germline CDR1 reads SGHRS; CDR2 reads YFSETQ. This chain's CDR3 is CASSLYGVGETQYF. CDR3 sequence (DNA): TGCGCCAGCAGCTTGTATGGGGTAGGGGAGACCCAGTACTTC.

This clonotype was seen repeatedly, ten times or more. V gene TRBV10-1 combines with J gene TRBJ2-5, with D uncertain. From germline, CDR1 is WNHNN and CDR2 SYGVQD (reference sequence). The V gene lost 3 bases and the J gene lost 0 bases, with 5 bases spanning the gap. The CDR3 totals 13 residues. DNA of the CDR3: TGCGCCAGCAGTGATGGAAACCAAGAGACCCAGTACTTC. Encoded protein: CASSDGNQETQYF.

This sequence joins TRBV28 and TRBJ2-3; D may be TRBD1 or TRBD2 (6 bases each). The V end lost 7 bases, the J end lost 5 bases, and 16 bases lay between the germline ends. Germline V gene data show CDR1 as MDHEN and CDR2 as SYDVKM. The CDR3 has 14 amino acids. The CDR3 reads CASMGGPKVDTQYF. CDR3 bases: TGTGCCAGCATGGGGGGCCCCAAGGTAGATACGCAGTATTTT.

Ten or more counts support this clonotype. The chain combines TRBV7-8 with TRBJ2-2; D assignment may be TRBD1 or TRBD2 (5 bases each). The CDR3 loop spans 15 amino acids. V was cut by 3 bases and J by 6 bases, with 14 bases left in between. The germline V gene has CDR1 SGHVS and CDR2 FQNEAQ. The CDR3 DNA sequence: TGTGCCAGCAGCTTTCAGGGAGTGTCGGCCGGGGAGCTGTTTTTT. Its translation is CASSFQGVSAGELFF.

This clonotype was found a few times. J is TRBJ1-1 and V is TRBV5-1; tentative D call: TRBD1 (6 bases). Trimming removed 4 bases at V and 6 bases at J, with 16 bases between. The CDR3 is 14 residues long. Per the germline V gene, CDR1 is SGHRS and CDR2 is YFSETQ. The CDR3 nucleotides are TGCGCCAGCAGCCCTCAAGGGGGTAGCTCTGAAGCTTTCTTT. This gives the protein CASSPQGGSSEAFF.

Note on this clonotype: At one end, the junction sequence differs from germline, possibly due to a read error. V usage is TRBV27 and J usage is TRBJ1-1; no clear D. CDR3 length: 14 residues. Per germline, CDR1 MNHEY and CDR2 SMNVEV (reference sequence). The CDR3, as DNA: TGCACCAGCAGTTTTGGACTCGAGAACACTGAAGCTTTCTTT. Amino acid sequence: CTSSFGLENTEAFF.

The sample holds a few counts of this clonotype. The chain has TRBV12-3 or TRBV12-4 and TRBJ1-5; D is undetermined. V was cut by 2 bases and J by 2 bases, with 7 bases left in between. The CDR3 spans 14 residues. CDR3 sequence: CASSLMGGNQPQHF. The CDR3 bases are TGTGCCAGCAGTTTAATGGGAGGCAATCAGCCCCAGCATTTT.

The chain couples TRBV12-3 or TRBV12-4 to TRBJ1-1; D is perhaps TRBD1 (6 bases). CDR3 length equals 14 residues. Trimming removed 1 base from V and 5 bases from J, with 11 bases in between. CDR3 residues: CASSLGRQGTEAFF. The CDR3 nucleotides are TGTGCCAGCAGTTTAGGCCGTCAGGGGACTGAAGCTTTCTTT.

Ten or more counts support this clonotype. The chain is built from TRBV4-1 and TRBJ1-2; 8 nucleotides line up with TRBD1. V lost 0 bases and J lost 2; bases outside the gene matches: 5. CDR3 size: 16 residues. Germline V gene sequence: CDR1 MGHRA, CDR2 YSYEKL. CDR3 region: CASSQDRRTGNYGYTF. The CDR3 nucleotides are TGCGCCAGCAGCCAAGATCGAAGGACAGGGAACTATGGCTACACCTTC.

The genes are TRBV6-5 and TRBJ1-5, with 10 bases that match TRBD1. Germline CDR1 is MNHEY and CDR2 is SVGAGI. CDR3 length: 17 amino acids. Unmatched junction bases numbered 10, after V lost 6 bases and J lost 2 bases. DNA for the CDR3: TGTGCCAGCAGCAAAGACCGGGACAGGGGTGGCAATCAGCCCCAGCATTTT. Translated, it gives CASSKDRDRGGNQPQHF.

This clonotype has more than one count but fewer than ten. J is TRBJ2-7 and V is TRBV6-1; D tentatively reads TRBD1 or TRBD2 (6 bases each). Trimming stripped 2 bases from V and 9 bases from J, with 17 bases between. The CDR3 totals 14 residues. Germline V gene lookup returns CDR1 MNHNS and CDR2 SASEGT. For the CDR3, the DNA is TGTGCCAGCAGTGAACGGGGGACATCCATCGGGCAGTACGTC. Its translation: CASSERGTSIGQYV.

V usage is TRBV4-3 and J usage is TRBJ1-2, with unresolved D. The CDR3 totals 14 residues. The germline V gene encodes CDR1 LGHNA and CDR2 YSLEER. Trimming left V 1 base short and J 1 base short, with 7 bases between. This chain's CDR3 is CASSQADINYGYTF. The CDR3 DNA follows: TGCGCCAGCAGCCAAGCGGATATTAACTATGGCTACACCTTC.

This clonotype was recorded a few times. This sequence joins TRBV3-1 and TRBJ1-6; D unclear. Deletions cut 7 bases from V and 6 bases from J, with 10 bases between. The CDR3 spans 13 residues. Germline assignment: CDR1 LGHDT and CDR2 YNNKEL (reference sequence). The CDR3 loop reads CASKREGNSPLHF. The DNA for the CDR3 is TGTGCCAGCAAGCGTGAAGGTAATTCACCCCTCCACTTT.

This clonotype has a count of ten or more. A read error may be the cause here, since a much bigger clone is one base away. This chain links TRBV7-3 with TRBJ2-3, with D hard to call. Per the germline V gene, CDR1 is SGHTA and CDR2 is FQGTGA. The CDR3 is 13 residues long. V was pared by 2 bases and J by 2 bases, with 5 bases between. In DNA form, the CDR3 reads TGTGCCAGCAGCTTACAGGTCACAGATACGCAGTATTTT. Translated, it gives CASSLQVTDTQYF.

This rearrangement joins TRBV7-2 to TRBJ2-3; unclear D gene. This CDR3 is built from 12 residues. The ends were cut back, 5 bases at V and 3 bases at J, with 6 bases in the middle. Germline CDR1 is SGHTA and CDR2 is FQGNSA. Here the CDR3 reads CASSDWTDTQYF. The DNA for the CDR3 is TGTGCCAGCAGCGACTGGACAGATACGCAGTATTTT.

This chain uses TRBV6-5 with TRBJ1-1; D remains unclear. The V end lost 0 bases, the J end lost 1 base, and 9 bases lay between the germline ends. CDR1 is MNHEY, CDR2 SVGAGI, per germline. The CDR3 spans 15 residues. The CDR3 bases are TGTGCCAGCAGTTACTCCGGGAACCAGAACACTGAAGCTTTCTTT. It yields the protein CASSYSGNQNTEAFF.